The table lists the clone carrying this T cell receptor beta chain with a few counts. No antigen is known for it. The sample is drawn from a study of read filtering for tumor transcriptome and immune sequencing. About the research overall: Among patients, some 17 were male and around 14 female, aged 47 to 80 (mean about 70). Study conclusions and caveats: Without single-read clonotypes, shared clonotype proportions correlated more between IR-seq and RNA-seq. In IR-seq, single-read clonotypes were around four fifths of clonotypes but approximately 4% of reads.

Every patient had bone marrow sampled while the disease was active. Molecular barcoded adaptors covering alpha/delta and beta/gamma chains were used on 400 ng RNA. TCRdb reprocessed the reads via MiXCR and lists one record per CDR3 protein. The sample includes fewer than 150,000 distinct CDR3 sequences, roughly 13% of them seen just once. This receptor was identified in a donor older than 35 with multiple myeloma. Sequencing was carried out using a population of CD138-negative cells sorted from bone marrow.

The CDR3 protein is CASHSDLAKNIQYF. The CDR3, as DNA: TGTGCCAGCCACAGCGATCTAGCCAAAAACATTCAGTACTTC. This chain links TRBV18 with TRBJ2-4; D ambiguous. The CDR3 sequence is 14 residues long. Trimming removed 8 bases at V and 0 bases at J, with 11 bases between. Germline V gives CDR1 KGHSH, CDR2 LQKENI.